This is a list of T cell receptor beta chains from one sample in a study of CD8 T cells in ankylosing spondylitis. TCRdb re-analysed the 5' RACE reads in MiXCR, keeping a single row per CDR3 protein. The sample comprises a few hundred thousand distinct CDR3 sequences, under 25% of which are singletons, and roughly 16% rests with the top ten. The sequencing sample was made of blood, either unsorted or a sorted T cell fraction (not recorded which). The receptors were gathered from a male donor with ankylosing spondylitis. Each CDR3 is given without its conserved first and last residue. The order of the fields is V gene, CDR3 length, J gene, CDR3 protein.

TRBV24-1	15	TRBJ2-3	ATHRPIGSPAPDTQY
TRBV20-1	13	TRBJ2-7	SARDAARATYEQY
TRBV20-1	13	TRBJ2-2	SATEGGRPTGELF
TRBV29-1	10	TRBJ2-1	SAPTGINEQF
TRBV3-1	13	TRBJ1-2	ASSQGGNSFYGYT
TRBV7-3	15	TRBJ2-3	ASSPGGRGLRTDTQY
TRBV20-1	11	TRBJ2-5	SALAGVSETQY
TRBV20-1	13	TRBJ2-3	SARGTSIEADTQY
TRBV12-3/TRBV12-4	14	TRBJ2-5	ASSQRTGAYQETQY
TRBV10-3	12	TRBJ1-6	AITSDRLGSPLH
TRBV7-8	11	TRBJ1-5	ASSKISNQPQH
TRBV24-1	13	TRBJ2-2	ATSWGSGRPGELF
TRBV5-1	12	TRBJ2-7	ASSLVLPPYEQY
TRBV2	14	TRBJ1-5	ASSEASWAPGLPQH